This T cell receptor beta chain derives from a study of early T cells in non-severe SARS-CoV-2 infection. Study-level points and caveats: VDJdb matching skewed toward anti-spike CD8 responses, missing private and CD4 specificities.

CDR1 and CDR2 from the germline V gene are SEHNR and FQNEAQ (reference sequence). Trimming pared 1 base from V and 5 bases from J, leaving 11 bases between. CDR3 length equals 15 residues. In the library, individual cDNA molecules carried attached unique molecular identifiers. TCRdb fed the 5' RACE reads into MiXCR, producing one record per CDR3 protein. The sample yields about 67,000 distinct CDR3 sequences, 9.5% to 13% seen once. This clonotype was counted ten times or more. No antigen is known for it. V gene TRBV7-9 combines with J gene TRBJ2-2; D is uncertain. The sequenced sample consisted of whole blood. The receptor comes from an adult who was a healthcare worker with PCR-confirmed SARS-CoV-2 infection or an uninfected control (not recorded which). CDR3 protein: CASSLVSLPTGELFF. Written as DNA, the CDR3 is TGTGCCAGCAGCTTAGTCAGCCTACCGACCGGGGAGCTGTTTTTT.